This entry describes one T cell receptor beta chain. Antigen unknown. This specimen comes from a study of shared clonotypes between healthy human individuals. Points from the study as a whole: Even with large depth, rarefaction showed that sorted-subset sequencing was incomplete. Sharing across four donors was highest in naive CD4 (roughly 5%) and lowest in memory CD8 (approximately 0.4%).

Study processing details: In the immunoSEQ data, sequences were junction-only and lacked quality scores, so filtering differed. TCRdb keeps only in-frame clones here, not all; method: immunoSEQ multiplex PCR. Clone size and the V and J calls come from that table; the DNA yielded D and trimming. Among some 2,400,000 clones listed, under 97% were seen once. The TCR comes from a man between 18 and 29 years old in good health. Sequenced material: naive CD4+ T cells sorted from blood. Subset described: CD45RA+ positively selected.

CDR3 protein: CASSQDPAGQRLYNEQFF. In DNA, the CDR3 is TGCGCCAGCAGCCAAGATCCTGCGGGACAGAGACTGTACAATGAGCAGTTCTTC. This chain uses TRBV4-3 with TRBJ2-1; D is possibly TRBD1 (7 bases). CDR1 and CDR2 (germline): LGHNA, YSLEER. V was trimmed by 0 bases and J by 4 bases, leaving 19 bases between them. This CDR3 comprises 18 residues.